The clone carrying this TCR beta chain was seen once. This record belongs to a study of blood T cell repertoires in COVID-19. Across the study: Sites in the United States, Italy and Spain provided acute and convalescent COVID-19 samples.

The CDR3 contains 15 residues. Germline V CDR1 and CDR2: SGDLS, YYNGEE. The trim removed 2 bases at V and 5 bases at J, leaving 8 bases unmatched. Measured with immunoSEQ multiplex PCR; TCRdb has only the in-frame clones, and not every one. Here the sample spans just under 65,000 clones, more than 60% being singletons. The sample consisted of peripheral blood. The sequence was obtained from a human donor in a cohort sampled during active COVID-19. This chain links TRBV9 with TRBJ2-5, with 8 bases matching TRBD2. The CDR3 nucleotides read TGTGCCAGCAGCGTGGGGGGACTAGGGGAGGAGACCCAGTACTTC. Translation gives CASSVGGLGEETQYF.